Listed below are T cell receptor beta chains from one sample, sequenced in a study of cytomegalovirus exposure and HLA in healthy donors. Sequencing was performed with immunoSEQ multiplex PCR; in TCRdb, only in-frame clones are kept and a portion is missing. The sample lists 150,000 to 200,000 clones; almost 85% were seen once. The sequencing input was PBMCs. Source of these receptors: a woman aged 45-65 years in good health and CMV-seronegative. Each CDR3 is given with its conserved first and last residue. The D gene is left open where the match is weak. The size of a clone is reported for some rows only, either as once, few or many, or as a class for expanded clones.

D gene: TRBD2
clone size: -
J gene: TRBJ2-1
V gene: TRBV6-5
CDR3 protein: CASKKGLAGGSEQFF
CDR3 DNA: TGTGCCAGCAAAAAAGGACTAGCGGGAGGTAGTGAGCAGTTCTTC

D gene: -
clone size: -
J gene: TRBJ1-1
V gene: TRBV5-1
CDR3 protein: CASSILQGVNPEAFF
CDR3 DNA: TGCGCCAGCAGTATCTTACAGGGAGTGAATCCTGAAGCTTTCTTT

D gene: TRBD1
clone size: once
J gene: TRBJ1-2
V gene: TRBV27
CDR3 protein: CASSLKGQGSGGYTF
CDR3 DNA: TGTGCCAGCAGTCTAAAGGGACAGGGTTCGGGTGGCTACACCTTC

D gene: TRBD1
clone size: once
J gene: TRBJ2-3
V gene: TRBV29-1
CDR3 protein: CSVWTGSTDTQYF
CDR3 DNA: TGCAGCGTATGGACAGGAAGCACAGATACGCAGTATTTT

D gene: -
clone size: -
J gene: TRBJ2-5
V gene: TRBV11-2
CDR3 protein: CASRRGGTQYF
CDR3 DNA: TGTGCCAGCAGGAGAGGGGGGACCCAGTACTTC

D gene: TRBD1
clone size: -
J gene: TRBJ1-2
V gene: TRBV28
CDR3 protein: CASSLSGTGNYGYTF
CDR3 DNA: TGTGCCAGCAGTTTATCCGGGACAGGGAACTATGGCTACACCTTC

D gene: TRBD1
clone size: -
J gene: TRBJ2-7
V gene: TRBV18
CDR3 protein: CASSEGQVRTYEQYF
CDR3 DNA: TGTGCCAGCTCAGAGGGACAGGTTAGAACCTACGAGCAGTACTTC

D gene: TRBD1
clone size: -
J gene: TRBJ2-3
V gene: TRBV6-5
CDR3 protein: CASSSNRGVYTDTQYF
CDR3 DNA: TGTGCCAGCAGTTCGAACAGGGGGGTATACACAGATACGCAGTATTTT

D gene: TRBD1
clone size: once
J gene: TRBJ1-5
V gene: TRBV15
CDR3 protein: CATSRDRGFQPQHF
CDR3 DNA: TGTGCCACCAGCCGGGACAGGGGATTTCAGCCCCAGCATTTT

D gene: -
clone size: -
J gene: TRBJ2-3
V gene: TRBV7-3
CDR3 protein: CASSLGLKRGSMVTDTQYF
CDR3 DNA: TGTGCCAGCAGCTTAGGGCTAAAAAGGGGATCGATGGTAACAGATACGCAGTATTTT

D gene: -
clone size: -
J gene: TRBJ1-1
V gene: TRBV19
CDR3 protein: CASRERFMNTEAFF
CDR3 DNA: TGTGCCAGTAGGGAGAGATTCATGAACACTGAAGCTTTCTTT

D gene: TRBD1
clone size: -
J gene: TRBJ1-1
V gene: TRBV9
CDR3 protein: CASSYQTGDTEAFF
CDR3 DNA: TGTGCCAGCAGCTACCAGACAGGGGACACTGAAGCTTTCTTT

D gene: -
clone size: -
J gene: TRBJ1-1
V gene: TRBV27
CDR3 protein: CASSLSVSIATEAFF
CDR3 DNA: TGTGCCAGCAGTTTAAGCGTGAGTATCGCGACTGAAGCTTTCTTT

D gene: -
clone size: -
J gene: TRBJ1-2
V gene: TRBV29-1
CDR3 protein: CSVAVSSPGYGYTF
CDR3 DNA: TGCAGCGTTGCGGTGAGCAGTCCGGGCTATGGCTACACCTTC

D gene: TRBD1
clone size: -
J gene: TRBJ2-1
V gene: TRBV5-1
CDR3 protein: CASSPGQISDEQFF
CDR3 DNA: TGCGCCAGCTCCCCGGGACAGATCTCGGATGAGCAGTTCTTC

D gene: -
clone size: -
J gene: TRBJ1-2
V gene: TRBV2
CDR3 protein: CASRRHENYGYTF
CDR3 DNA: TGTGCCAGCAGGCGCCATGAGAACTATGGCTACACCTTC

D gene: -
clone size: once
J gene: TRBJ2-2
V gene: TRBV4-1
CDR3 protein: CASSHGVGATGELFF
CDR3 DNA: TGCGCCAGCAGCCATGGTGTAGGAGCCACCGGGGAGCTGTTTTTT

D gene: TRBD2
clone size: -
J gene: TRBJ2-5
V gene: TRBV5-6
CDR3 protein: CASSLVGEGETQYF
CDR3 DNA: TGTGCCAGCAGCTTGGTTGGGGAGGGAGAGACCCAGTACTTC

D gene: TRBD2
clone size: -
J gene: TRBJ2-3
V gene: TRBV7-2
CDR3 protein: CASSLIPSGVDTQYF
CDR3 DNA: TGTGCCAGCAGCTTAATACCTAGCGGGGTCGATACGCAGTATTTT

D gene: -
clone size: -
J gene: TRBJ1-2
V gene: TRBV7-9
CDR3 protein: CASSLRSRTAYGYTF
CDR3 DNA: TGTGCCAGCAGCTTACGGTCCAGGACAGCCTATGGCTACACCTTC

D gene: TRBD1
clone size: -
J gene: TRBJ2-5
V gene: TRBV23-1
CDR3 protein: CASSQSRNRGFVEETQYF
CDR3 DNA: TGCGCCAGCAGTCAATCGCGTAACAGGGGGTTCGTTGAAGAGACCCAGTACTTC

D gene: TRBD2
clone size: -
J gene: TRBJ2-5
V gene: TRBV4-1
CDR3 protein: CASSLIAGRETQYF
CDR3 DNA: TGCGCCAGCAGCCTGATAGCGGGACGGGAGACCCAGTACTTC

D gene: -
clone size: -
J gene: TRBJ2-1
V gene: TRBV15
CDR3 protein: CATSRAPLANEQFF
CDR3 DNA: TGTGCCACCAGCAGAGCCCCCCTAGCGAATGAGCAGTTCTTC

D gene: -
clone size: -
J gene: TRBJ2-4
V gene: TRBV21-1
CDR3 protein: CASCRTGWKNIQYF
CDR3 DNA: TGTGCCAGCTGTCGGACAGGCTGGAAAAACATTCAGTACTTC

D gene: TRBD1
clone size: -
J gene: TRBJ2-7
V gene: TRBV27
CDR3 protein: CASRGQQPYEQYF
CDR3 DNA: TGTGCCAGCAGGGGACAGCAACCCTACGAGCAGTACTTC

D gene: TRBD1
clone size: -
J gene: TRBJ2-7
V gene: TRBV13
CDR3 protein: CASSLGDRYGEQYF
CDR3 DNA: TGTGCCAGCAGCTTAGGGGACAGGTATGGGGAGCAGTACTTC

D gene: -
clone size: -
J gene: TRBJ1-1
V gene: TRBV19
CDR3 protein: CASSIDWLAGNEAFF
CDR3 DNA: TGTGCCAGTAGTATAGATTGGTTGGCGGGGAATGAAGCTTTCTTT

D gene: TRBD1
clone size: -
J gene: TRBJ2-7
V gene: TRBV30
CDR3 protein: CAWSGTGGSYEQYF
CDR3 DNA: TGTGCCTGGTCCGGGACAGGGGGTAGTTACGAGCAGTACTTC

D gene: TRBD1
clone size: -
J gene: TRBJ2-2
V gene: TRBV5-1
CDR3 protein: CASSLYSTGTGTWSELFF
CDR3 DNA: TGCGCCAGCAGCTTATATTCAACCGGGACAGGGACATGGTCGGAGCTGTTTTTT

D gene: -
clone size: -
J gene: TRBJ2-1
V gene: TRBV23-1
CDR3 protein: CASSLPSARTEQSSYNEQFF
CDR3 DNA: TGCGCCAGCAGTCTCCCCTCCGCCAGGACAGAACAAAGCTCCTACAATGAGCAGTTCTTC

D gene: -
clone size: -
J gene: TRBJ2-7
V gene: TRBV28
CDR3 protein: CASSSGDSYEQYF
CDR3 DNA: TGTGCCAGCAGTTCCGGGGATTCCTACGAGCAGTACTTC

D gene: -
clone size: -
J gene: TRBJ2-1
V gene: TRBV10-3
CDR3 protein: CAISEYTSPRSNEQFF
CDR3 DNA: TGTGCCATCAGTGAGTATACTTCCCCTCGGTCTAATGAGCAGTTCTTC

D gene: -
clone size: -
J gene: TRBJ2-7
V gene: TRBV5-1
CDR3 protein: CASNAGAYEQYF
CDR3 DNA: TGCGCCAGCAACGCCGGGGCCTACGAGCAGTACTTC

D gene: TRBD1
clone size: -
J gene: TRBJ1-1
V gene: TRBV28
CDR3 protein: CASSIDRGGAFF
CDR3 DNA: TGTGCCAGCAGCATCGACAGGGGCGGAGCTTTCTTT

D gene: -
clone size: -
J gene: TRBJ1-4
V gene: TRBV7-2
CDR3 protein: CASSLARDEKLFF
CDR3 DNA: TGTGCCAGCAGCTTAGCGAGGGATGAAAAACTGTTTTTT

D gene: TRBD1
clone size: -
J gene: TRBJ1-1
V gene: TRBV27
CDR3 protein: CASSLYTGTAEAFF
CDR3 DNA: TGTGCCAGCAGTTTATATACCGGGACAGCTGAAGCTTTCTTT

D gene: TRBD2
clone size: -
J gene: TRBJ2-7
V gene: TRBV28
CDR3 protein: CASSPIIAGTYEQYF
CDR3 DNA: TGTGCCAGCAGTCCGATAATAGCGGGGACCTACGAGCAGTACTTC

D gene: TRBD1
clone size: -
J gene: TRBJ1-1
V gene: TRBV28
CDR3 protein: CASSPRTGNTEAFF
CDR3 DNA: TGTGCCAGCAGTCCCCGGACAGGGAACACTGAAGCTTTCTTT

D gene: -
clone size: -
J gene: TRBJ2-7
V gene: TRBV5-1
CDR3 protein: CASSAGFHEQYF
CDR3 DNA: TGCGCCAGCAGCGCAGGGTTCCACGAGCAGTACTTC

D gene: -
clone size: -
J gene: TRBJ2-1
V gene: TRBV18
CDR3 protein: CASSPRGLQTPNEQFF
CDR3 DNA: TGTGCCAGCTCACCTAGGGGACTTCAAACTCCAAATGAGCAGTTCTTC

D gene: -
clone size: -
J gene: TRBJ2-1
V gene: TRBV4-2
CDR3 protein: CASSQDQTVYNEQFF
CDR3 DNA: TGTGCCAGCAGCCAAGATCAAACAGTATACAATGAGCAGTTCTTC

D gene: -
clone size: -
J gene: TRBJ2-2
V gene: TRBV27
CDR3 protein: CASSPFPTNTGELFF
CDR3 DNA: TGTGCCAGCAGCCCATTCCCGACAAACACCGGGGAGCTGTTTTTT

D gene: -
clone size: -
J gene: TRBJ1-1
V gene: TRBV7-9
CDR3 protein: CASSLVRLNTEAFF
CDR3 DNA: TGTGCCAGCAGCTTAGTCAGGTTGAACACTGAAGCTTTCTTT

D gene: -
clone size: -
J gene: TRBJ1-5
V gene: TRBV18
CDR3 protein: CASSPLAGNQPQHF
CDR3 DNA: TGTGCCAGCTCACCATTGGCTGGCAATCAGCCCCAGCATTTT

D gene: TRBD1
clone size: -
J gene: TRBJ1-3
V gene: TRBV18
CDR3 protein: CASSPDRASSGNTIYF
CDR3 DNA: TGTGCCAGCTCACCGGACAGGGCCTCCTCTGGAAACACCATATATTTT

D gene: -
clone size: -
J gene: TRBJ2-7
V gene: TRBV28
CDR3 protein: CASSLNLRSYEQYF
CDR3 DNA: TGTGCCAGCAGTTTAAACCTGCGGTCCTACGAGCAGTACTTC

D gene: TRBD1
clone size: once
J gene: TRBJ1-5
V gene: TRBV2
CDR3 protein: CASSDPGGGDQPQHF
CDR3 DNA: TGTGCCAGCAGTGACCCAGGAGGGGGCGATCAGCCCCAGCATTTT

D gene: -
clone size: -
J gene: TRBJ1-5
V gene: TRBV6-6
CDR3 protein: CASSYGTRREVQPQHF
CDR3 DNA: TGTGCCAGCAGCTACGGAACGCGGAGGGAGGTTCAGCCCCAGCATTTT

D gene: -
clone size: once
J gene: TRBJ1-5
V gene: TRBV30
CDR3 protein: CAWSTVPSNQPQHF
CDR3 DNA: TGTGCCTGGTCGACAGTACCCAGCAATCAGCCCCAGCATTTT